These 8 T cell receptor beta chains came from one sample sequenced in a study of cytomegalovirus exposure and HLA in healthy donors (dated by TCRdb to about 2017). The library came from the immunoSEQ multiplex PCR assay. In TCRdb, the immuneACCESS table is reduced to in-frame sequences with V and J assigned. These tables do not hold every clone; where another copy was compared, an unresolved V gene accounts for under half, and the others remain unexplained. In all, the sample holds 45,000 to 55,000 clones, and 88% of those were seen once. The ten largest clones add up to about 6.7% of the sample. Source material: PBMCs. The receptors originated from a woman in her twenties or thirties in good health and CMV-seronegative.

The V and J genes are TRBV5-1 and TRBJ2-7; 7 positions agree with TRBD1. The CDR3 is made up of 14 amino acids. The V gene end was trimmed by 4 bases and the J gene end by 4 bases; junction bases not matched to a gene: 8. From germline, CDR1 is SGHRS and CDR2 YFSETQ. The CDR3 DNA reads as TGCGCCAGCAGCGACCCGGGACAGTCATACGAGCAGTACTTC. Protein sequence: CASSDPGQSYEQYF.

The chain carries TRBV7-3 and TRBJ2-1, with 11 bases fitting TRBD2. The CDR3 has 16 amino acids. Germline CDR1 and CDR2: SGHTA and FQGTGA. Trimming cost V 5 bases and J 4 bases; bases outside gene matches: 7. This CDR3 is CASSLTGLAVYNEQFF. The CDR3 region has the DNA TGTGCCAGCAGCCTCACGGGACTAGCGGTATACAATGAGCAGTTCTTC.

The chain uses TRBV29-1 and TRBJ1-2; 7 bases agree with TRBD1. V lost 4 bases to trimming and J lost 1 base; unmatched junction nucleotides: 3. Germline V gene lookup returns CDR1 SQVTM and CDR2 ANQGSEA. This CDR3 region has 13 residues. The CDR3 is CSVGDRDNYGYTF. As DNA, the CDR3 is TGCAGCGTTGGTGACAGGGATAACTATGGCTACACCTTC.

This chain uses TRBV27 with TRBJ1-5, with a tentative D call TRBD1 (5 bases). Trimming pared 5 bases from V and 1 base from J, leaving 18 bases between. This CDR3 spans 17 amino acids. CDR1 is MNHEY and CDR2 is SMNVEV in the germline V gene (reference sequence). Here the CDR3 DNA reads TGTGCCAGCAGTAGGGACGCTGGAAGCGGGAGCAATCAGCCCCAGCATTTT. Translating it yields CASSRDAGSGSNQPQHF.

The chain is built from TRBV5-6 and TRBJ1-1; 8 positions agree with TRBD1. The CDR3 is 16 residues long. Germline V gene sequence: CDR1 SGHDT, CDR2 YYEEEE. V shed 4 bases and J 0 bases; nucleotides not matched to a gene: 8. CDR3 sequence reads: CASSLPRTGMNTEAFF. The DNA for the CDR3 is TGTGCCAGCAGCCTCCCCAGGACAGGGATGAACACTGAAGCTTTCTTT. Full variable domain (outside the CDR3, taken from reference TRBV5-6 and TRBJ1-1): DAGVTQSPTHLIKTRGQQVTLRCSPKSGHDTVSWYQQALGQGPQFIFQYYEEEERQRGNFPDRFSGHQFPNYSSELNVNALLLGDSALYLCASSLPRTGMNTEAFFGQGTRLTVV.

The V and J genes are TRBV9 and TRBJ2-1; D unclear. The CDR3 runs 14 residues. V lost 0 bases to trimming and J lost 8 bases, with 12 bases between them. Looked up from germline, CDR1 is SGDLS and CDR2 is YYNGEE. The CDR3 is CASSVGRVSDEQFF. The CDR3 region has the DNA TGTGCCAGCAGCGTAGGGAGAGTGTCTGATGAGCAGTTCTTC.

This clone was seen more than once but under ten times. The CDR3 spells CASSYQRGYEQYF. For the CDR3, the DNA is TGTGCCAGCAGTTATCAAAGGGGCTACGAGCAGTACTTC. The gene calls are TRBV6-5 and TRBJ2-7; possibly TRBD1 for D (5 bases). Germline CDR1 reads MNHEY; CDR2 reads SVGAGI. With 3 bases removed from V and 3 bases from J, the gap between germline ends came to 9 bases. This CDR3 contains 13 residues.

This clone was observed a single time. This chain connects TRBV7-9 to TRBJ2-7; TRBD1 might be the D (5 bases). Germline CDR1 is SEHNR and CDR2 is FQNEAQ (reference sequence). The ends were cut back, 5 bases at V and 3 bases at J, with 14 bases in the middle. The CDR3 is 14 amino acids. The CDR3 bases are TGTGCCAGCAGCGCAGGTCGACAGTACTACGAGCAGTACTTC. Translated, it gives CASSAGRQYYEQYF.